What follows describes a single T cell receptor beta chain. This clone's antigen is unknown. Base quality data are lacking; no much larger clone is found one base away. Its CDR3 holds 15 amino acids, cysteine through phenylalanine. Just CDR3 DNA is preserved here, 45 bases in frame from base 1. The junction shows trimming of 2 bases on V and 0 bases on J, plus 8 bases between the germline ends. From a lookup of the germline V gene (reference sequence), CDR1 and CDR2 are LGHDT and YNNKEL. TCRbeta CDR3 regions were amplified from genomic DNA by means of the immunoSEQ Assay, a bias-controlled multiplex PCR. In the original analysis: Nucleated cell counts per sample were estimated from amplification of reference gene primers within the assay. To quantify the absolute abundance of each unique TCRbeta CDR3 rearrangement, sequence reads were collapsed and filtered. For each sample, productive Simpson clonality was calculated as the square root of Simpson's diversity index across productive rearrangements. The source is immuneACCESS, and TCRdb retained only in-frame sequences with V and J called. Part of the clones is not carried over; for the studies checked, unresolved V genes explain less than half of this, and the remainder is unexplained. D and trimming come from the DNA, and the V and J calls and clone size come from that table. The sample data list 130,000 to 150,000 clones, and roughly 89% of these were observed just once. 0.95% of the sample goes to the ten largest clones.

The data were obtained in a study of blood T cell repertoires in COVID-19 (dated by TCRdb to about 2020). Study-wide context: Samples covering the acute and convalescent phases of COVID-19 were provided by collaborators in the United States, Italy and Spain. Deeply sampled blood TCRbeta repertoires from subjects exposed to, actively infected with, or recovered from COVID-19 were included in the dataset. A freely available public database, intended as a resource for researchers studying the immune response to SARS-CoV-2, is where the repertoires were released. The samples were drawn from two sources: the first 160 participants of the ongoing ImmuneRACE study, and fewer than 1,500 subjects contributed by 6 global collaborators. The prospective study material was composed of cDNA or gDNA derived from T cells, B-cell-depleted T cells, or PBMCs. HLA class I and class II types, where available, came from metadata supplied by the sample provider rather than from assay-based typing. The sample metadata nearly always contained a de-identified subject ID, COVID-19 status, age in years and sex.

Collaborating institutions collected whole blood in K2EDTA tubes following their own protocols. For TCRbeta analysis, collaborator samples were shipped as frozen whole blood, as isolated PBMCs, or as DNA extracted from either sample type. Points the paper makes about the study in general: The amount of clinical and demographic metadata varied by source and participant and was provided uncurated.

The TCR sequence derives from a woman aged 45 to 65 with acute or convalescent COVID-19. Sequenced sample: peripheral blood. The chain is encoded by TRBV3-1 (or the pseudogene TRBV3-2) joined to TRBJ2-1; the D gene is possibly TRBD1, with 6 bases matching. The base sequence is TGTGCCAGCAGCCAACAAGGGGGCTCCTACAATGAGCAGTTCTTC. Translation gives CASSQQGGSYNEQFF.